This entry features one T cell receptor beta chain sequence. This clonotype came up many times. No cognate antigen has been identified for it. Per-base quality was not reported, and no clone a single base away is much larger than it. These data belong to a study of CD8 T cells in ankylosing spondylitis (dated by TCRdb to about 2017). For context, the study as a whole: The study profiled T cell receptor beta repertoires in healthy donors and ankylosing spondylitis patients to find disease-linked TCR variants. The full study cohort was made up of 20 to 25 ankylosing spondylitis patients and fewer than 120 healthy donors. Samples of peripheral blood were taken, and for ankylosing spondylitis patients, synovial fluid was collected as well.

The germline V end is reduced by 5 bases and the J end by 5 bases; junction bases left unmatched: 8. There are 14 amino acids in the CDR3, from cysteine to phenylalanine inclusive. Only CDR3 DNA is held: 42 bases, read in frame from base 1. The germline V gene (reference sequence) provides CDR1 LGHDT and CDR2 YNNKEL. Study-wide conclusions, independent of this receptor: The disease-linked clones were reported as significantly enriched in matched synovial fluid samples from ankylosing spondylitis patients. A CD8+ phenotype was shown by the disease-linked clones, which were found at relatively low frequencies in peripheral blood. Some TCR beta motif variants had previously been reported in synovial fluid and blood of reactive arthritis patients, which suggested common disease-initiation mechanisms. A TCR beta motif made up of under ten highly homologous amino acid variants appeared to be characteristic of blood from ankylosing spondylitis patients.

Sequencing took place on an Illumina HiSeq 2500. Quantitative 5'-RACE with molecular barcodes was the method used to prepare the TCR beta libraries. As for the authors' bioinformatics: A new computational method, built on a probabilistic model of VDJ rearrangement, was used to identify disease-linked TCR variants. TCRdb's own reprocessing of the public reads used fastp at Q25 and MiXCR and kept productive beta chains. Every CDR3 protein is listed once, alongside the most common genes and DNA of its rows. None of the V and J calls come from the authors' own analysis; TCRdb made them. This sample has 230,000 or so distinct CDR3 sequences in its table, and approximately 24% of those were observed once. Clones ranked in the top ten supply 0.61% of the sample.

The sequence was collected from a male donor with ankylosing spondylitis or in good health (not recorded which). The rearranged chain carries TRBV3-1 and TRBJ1-1; the central 7 bases match TRBD1. Sample: blood, either unsorted or a sorted T cell fraction (not recorded which). The encoded CDR3 is CASSSKGARTEAFF. The nucleotide sequence reads TGTGCCAGCAGCTCTAAGGGGGCGAGGACTGAAGCTTTCTTT.